The clone carrying this T cell receptor (beta chain) was counted once. The antigen is unknown. Source study methods: ImmunoSEQ junction-only sequences lacked quality scores, so their filtering differed. Method: immunoSEQ multiplex PCR; TCRdb's copy keeps in-frame clones and lacks some. That table furnishes V, J and clone size, whereas the DNA furnished D and trimming. Here the sample spans some 530,000 clones, about 85% being singletons. Unsorted samples used about 90 million PBMCs for genomic DNA. The CDR3 has 14 residues. Germline V lookup: CDR1 SGHTA, CDR2 FQGNSA. Trimming pared 5 bases from V and 0 bases from J, leaving 11 bases between. The data were taken from a study of shared clonotypes between healthy human individuals. Study-wide points: Sampling used blood alone; tissue repertoires probably differ.

The chain recombines TRBV7-2 with TRBJ2-7; D possibly matches TRBD1 or TRBD2 (6 bases each). Sequencing was carried out using PBMCs. The source is a woman in her thirties or forties in good health. Some clones in this sample may be carry-over from other donors' samples. DNA of the CDR3: TGTGCCAGCAGCATAGGGGGGAGCTCCTACGAGCAGTACTTC. Translating gives CASSIGGSSYEQYF.